This T cell receptor (beta chain) was retrieved from a study of cytomegalovirus exposure and HLA in healthy donors. This CDR3 has 14 amino acids. V was trimmed by 9 bases and J by 5 bases, leaving 17 bases between them. The germline gives CDR1 LNHDA, CDR2 SQIVND (reference sequence). The PCR used 60 Vbeta and 13 Jbeta primers. The table came from immunoSEQ multiplex PCR; TCRdb's copy has only in-frame clones and leaves some out. Among 150,000 to 200,000 clones, around 82% were seen once, and the ten largest hold more than 1.5%. This clone was seen a single time. What it binds is unknown. Overall study results and limits: Rarity characterized most TCR sequences, yet some public TCRs appeared in many donors. Analysis performed later found more than 15,000 TCR beta sequences associated with HLA alleles at 0.05 false discovery rate. Being productive about 87% or about 30% of the time was typical of most TCR beta V segments in an earlier analysis. From TCR beta sequences, most subjects' HLA-A and HLA-B alleles were reportedly predicted accurately.

The sequenced sample was PBMCs. This TCR came from a man younger than 35 in good health and CMV-seronegative. The gene calls are TRBV19 and TRBJ2-1; D ambiguous. CDR3 residues: CASESRTAHNEQFF. The DNA for the CDR3 is TGTGCCAGCGAAAGCCGTACAGCTCACAATGAGCAGTTCTTC.